The rows below give T cell receptor beta chains drawn from one sample of a study of T cell repertoires and HLA-DP antigens. Measured with immunoSEQ multiplex PCR; TCRdb has only the in-frame clones, and not every one. The sample shows approximately 86,000 clones, approximately 86% of them seen only once. No antigen is known for these receptors. Sequences were obtained from CD4+ T cells from PBMCs. These receptors all come from a man aged 50 to 60 in good health and CMV-seronegative. Both conserved end residues are part of each CDR3. Fields, in order: D gene, V gene, clone size, J gene, CDR3 protein, CDR3 DNA. A D gene is named only where the DNA matches it firmly. Clone size is shown for a subset of rows, as once, few, many or a class of expanded clone.

.	TRBV7-8	.	TRBJ2-2	CASSLATGELFF	TGTGCCAGCAGCTTAGCCACCGGGGAGCTGTTTTTT
TRBD1	TRBV14	few	TRBJ2-1	CASSQGQGIYNEQFF	TGTGCCAGCAGCCAAGGACAGGGAATCTACAATGAGCAGTTCTTC
.	TRBV7-9	.	TRBJ1-2	CASSLASGTNYGYTF	TGTGCCAGCAGCTTGGCGTCCGGGACAAACTATGGCTACACCTTC
.	TRBV6-1	.	TRBJ2-7	CASSEAEGGGAIRNRRYYEQYF	TGTGCCAGCAGTGAAGCAGAGGGGGGGGGAGCAATTAGAAATCGCCGTTACTACGAGCAGTACTTC
.	TRBV27	.	TRBJ1-1	CASSSFEGRAEAFF	TGTGCCAGCAGTTCCTTTGAGGGTAGGGCTGAAGCTTTCTTT
.	TRBV6-4	.	TRBJ2-2	CASSTDRGATGELFF	TGTGCCAGCAGTACGGACCGAGGAGCGACCGGGGAGCTGTTTTTT
.	TRBV2	.	TRBJ1-2	CASSAQVNYGYTF	TGTGCCAGCAGTGCCCAGGTCAACTATGGCTACACCTTC
TRBD1	TRBV7-2	.	TRBJ1-3	CASSLTRGQGNTIYF	TGTGCCAGCAGCTTAACCAGGGGGCAAGGAAACACCATATATTTT
.	TRBV27	.	TRBJ2-2	CASSSGLRGTGELFF	TGTGCCAGCAGTTCGGGACTGCGCGGGACCGGGGAGCTGTTTTTT
TRBD2	TRBV2	.	TRBJ2-3	CAKAGGRSGGAIDTQYF	TGTGCTAAAGCAGGAGGGAGAAGCGGGGGGGCTATAGATACGCAGTATTTT
.	TRBV30	.	TRBJ1-1	CAWLTGLRGTEAFF	TGTGCCTGGCTAACAGGGTTAAGGGGGACTGAAGCTTTCTTT
.	TRBV11-2	.	TRBJ2-1	CASSLGAGAYNEQFF	TGTGCCAGCAGCTTAGGAGCGGGCGCCTACAATGAGCAGTTCTTC
.	TRBV19	.	TRBJ1-1	CASSIQLVNTEAFF	TGTGCCAGTAGTATACAGCTAGTGAACACTGAAGCTTTCTTT
.	TRBV28	.	TRBJ1-5	CASSQRFGNQPQHF	TGTGCCAGCAGTCAGCGATTCGGCAATCAGCCCCAGCATTTT
TRBD1	TRBV30	.	TRBJ1-4	CAWNTGAGGNINEKLFF	TGTGCCTGGAACACAGGGGCAGGGGGCAATATTAATGAAAAACTGTTTTTT
.	TRBV6-1	once	TRBJ2-1	CASSEISSYNEQFF	TGTGCCAGCAGTGAAATATCATCCTACAATGAGCAGTTCTTC
.	TRBV15	.	TRBJ1-4	CATSREVGTGGRLFF	TGTGCCACCAGCAGAGAAGTGGGCACCGGGGGAAGGCTGTTTTTT
TRBD1	TRBV19	.	TRBJ1-5	CASSQSGTGGSGSNQPQHF	TGTGCCAGTAGTCAAAGCGGGACAGGGGGATCTGGTAGCAATCAGCCCCAGCATTTT
TRBD2	TRBV18	.	TRBJ2-7	CASSPLAGGFYEQYF	TGTGCCAGCTCACCCCTGGCGGGGGGGTTCTACGAGCAGTACTTC
.	TRBV5-1	.	TRBJ2-7	CASRSDSLGEQYF	TGCGCCAGCAGATCAGACAGTCTTGGCGAGCAGTACTTC
TRBD2	TRBV6-6	.	TRBJ2-7	CASHPTSGVYEQYF	TGTGCCAGCCACCCGACTAGCGGAGTCTACGAGCAGTACTTC
.	TRBV7-9	few	TRBJ1-1	CASSLGDLNTEAFF	TGTGCCAGCAGCTTAGGGGACCTGAACACTGAAGCTTTCTTT
.	TRBV7-2	.	TRBJ2-1	CASSLDRGTPGGVFF	TGTGCCAGCAGCTTAGATAGGGGGACTCCTGGTGGTGTGTTCTTC
TRBD2	TRBV7-9	.	TRBJ2-5	CASTRGGTQYF	TGTGCCAGCACTCGGGGGGGGACCCAGTACTTC
TRBD1	TRBV2	.	TRBJ2-3	CASSPGQGRTDTQYF	TGTGCCAGCAGCCCGGGACAGGGTAGGACAGATACGCAGTATTTT
.	TRBV5-6	.	TRBJ2-7	CASSLSVPYEQYF	TGTGCCAGCAGCTTATCGGTTCCCTACGAGCAGTACTTC
.	TRBV2	.	TRBJ1-2	CASSSPRPAYGYTF	TGTGCCAGCAGCTCCCCCCGGCCCGCTTATGGCTACACCTTC
.	TRBV7-6	once	TRBJ2-1	CASSSTGEYNEQFF	TGTGCCAGCAGCTCTACTGGGGAGTACAATGAGCAGTTCTTC
.	TRBV5-1	.	TRBJ2-1	CASNLEGDSYNEQFF	TGCGCCAGCAACCTGGAGGGGGACTCCTACAATGAGCAGTTCTTC
.	TRBV21-1	few	TRBJ1-5	CASRDSNQPQHF	TGTGCCAGCAGGGACAGTAATCAGCCCCAGCATTTT
TRBD1	TRBV7-9	.	TRBJ2-6	CASSSHRTGSGGANVLTF	TGTGCCAGCAGCTCACACCGGACAGGGTCGGGCGGGGCCAACGTCCTGACTTTC
.	TRBV10-2	.	TRBJ2-7	CASSAGRTVTYEQYF	TGCGCCAGCAGTGCTGGCCGGACAGTCACCTACGAGCAGTACTTC
.	TRBV25-1	.	TRBJ2-3	CASSGTKLTDTQYF	TGTGCCAGCAGTGGAACTAAACTCACAGATACGCAGTATTTT
TRBD1	TRBV7-2	.	TRBJ1-1	CASSPIGQGWSEAFF	TGTGCCAGCAGCCCCATAGGACAGGGGTGGTCTGAAGCTTTCTTT
.	TRBV19	.	TRBJ2-1	CASSMGRRQYNEQFF	TGTGCCAGTAGTATGGGGAGGCGGCAGTACAATGAGCAGTTCTTC
TRBD2	TRBV19	few	TRBJ2-7	CASSLAGGHEQYF	TGTGCCAGTAGTCTAGCGGGAGGGCACGAGCAGTACTTC
TRBD1	TRBV29-1	.	TRBJ2-2	CSVETGGSRTGELFF	TGCAGCGTCGAAACAGGGGGAAGTCGGACCGGGGAGCTGTTTTTT
.	TRBV19	.	TRBJ2-3	CASSDSRGTDTQYF	TGTGCCAGTAGTGACAGCCGGGGCACAGATACGCAGTATTTT
.	TRBV30	.	TRBJ1-5	CAWSEAGNQPQHF	TGTGCCTGGAGTGAGGCGGGAAATCAGCCCCAGCATTTT
.	TRBV9	once	TRBJ1-2	CASSATGLPGAGYTF	TGTGCCAGCAGCGCCACGGGACTCCCCGGGGCTGGCTACACCTTC
TRBD2	TRBV6-6	.	TRBJ2-1	CASSEPGLAGVEQFF	TGTGCCAGCAGCGAGCCGGGACTAGCGGGGGTTGAGCAGTTCTTC
TRBD1	TRBV9	once	TRBJ2-7	CASSSGRGTGKYEQYF	TGTGCCAGCAGCTCGGGGAGGGGGACAGGGAAGTACGAGCAGTACTTC
TRBD1	TRBV5-4	.	TRBJ1-4	CASSLDRGQEKLFF	TGTGCCAGCAGCTTGGATAGGGGGCAGGAAAAACTGTTTTTT
.	TRBV7-9	.	TRBJ2-5	CASSLQRGGQETQYF	TGTGCCAGCAGCTTACAACGGGGAGGCCAAGAGACCCAGTACTTC
.	TRBV9	once	TRBJ1-6	CASSATGNSPLHF	TGTGCCAGCAGCGCAACAGGGAATTCACCCCTCCACTTT
.	TRBV27	.	TRBJ2-7	CASSLLVGLETPYEQYF	TGTGCCAGCAGTTTACTTGTGGGCCTTGAAACCCCCTACGAGCAGTACTTC